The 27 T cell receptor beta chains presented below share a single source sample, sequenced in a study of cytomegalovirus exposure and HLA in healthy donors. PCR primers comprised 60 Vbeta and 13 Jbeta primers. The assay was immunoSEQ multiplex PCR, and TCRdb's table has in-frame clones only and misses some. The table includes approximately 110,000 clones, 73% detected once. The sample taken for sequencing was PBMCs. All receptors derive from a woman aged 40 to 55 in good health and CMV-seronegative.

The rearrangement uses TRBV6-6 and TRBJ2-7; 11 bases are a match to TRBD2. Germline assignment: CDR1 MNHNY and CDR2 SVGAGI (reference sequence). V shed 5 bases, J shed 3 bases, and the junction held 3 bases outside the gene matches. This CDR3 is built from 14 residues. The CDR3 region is CASSGTSGNYEQYF. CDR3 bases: TGTGCCAGCAGTGGGACTAGCGGAAACTACGAGCAGTACTTC.

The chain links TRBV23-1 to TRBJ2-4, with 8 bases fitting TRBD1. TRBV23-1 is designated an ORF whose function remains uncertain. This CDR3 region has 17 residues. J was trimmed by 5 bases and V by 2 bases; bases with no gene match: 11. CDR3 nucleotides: TGCGCCAGCAGTCAACCACGGACAGGGACGGAGGAAAACATTCAGTACTTC. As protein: CASSQPRTGTEENIQYF.

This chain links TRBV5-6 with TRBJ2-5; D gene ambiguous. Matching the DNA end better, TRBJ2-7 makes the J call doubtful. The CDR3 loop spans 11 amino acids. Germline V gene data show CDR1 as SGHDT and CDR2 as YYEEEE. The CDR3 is CASNKNYEQYF. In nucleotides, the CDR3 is TGTGCCAGCAACAAGAACTACGAGCAGTACTTC.

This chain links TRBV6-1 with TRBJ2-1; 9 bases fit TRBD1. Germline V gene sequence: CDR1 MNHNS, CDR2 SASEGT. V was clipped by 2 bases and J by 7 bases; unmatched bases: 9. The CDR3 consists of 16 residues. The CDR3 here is CASSETGTGFPNEQFF. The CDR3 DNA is TGTGCCAGCAGTGAAACTGGGACAGGGTTCCCGAATGAGCAGTTCTTC.

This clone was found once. CDR3 in amino acids: CASSEASGETQYF. CDR3 DNA: TGTGCCAGTAGCGAAGCTAGCGGGGAGACCCAGTACTTC. The J gene is TRBJ2-5, the V gene TRBV19, with 8 bases identical to TRBD2. Losses at the gene ends were 6 bases for V and 5 bases for J; bases not matched to a gene: 5. Germline V CDR1 and CDR2: LNHDA, SQIVND (reference sequence). The CDR3 is 13 amino acids.

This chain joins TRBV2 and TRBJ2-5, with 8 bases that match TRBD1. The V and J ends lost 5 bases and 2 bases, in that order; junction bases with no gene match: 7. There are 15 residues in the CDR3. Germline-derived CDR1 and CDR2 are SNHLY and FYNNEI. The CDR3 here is CASSREGTGQETQYF. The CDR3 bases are TGTGCCAGCAGTCGAGAGGGGACAGGACAAGAGACCCAGTACTTC. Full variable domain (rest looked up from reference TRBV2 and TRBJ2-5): EPEVTQTPSHQVTQMGQEVILRCVPISNHLYFYWYRQILGQKVEFLVSFYNNEISEKSEIFDDQFSVERPDGSNFTLKIRSTKLEDSAMYFCASSREGTGQETQYFGPGTRLLVL.

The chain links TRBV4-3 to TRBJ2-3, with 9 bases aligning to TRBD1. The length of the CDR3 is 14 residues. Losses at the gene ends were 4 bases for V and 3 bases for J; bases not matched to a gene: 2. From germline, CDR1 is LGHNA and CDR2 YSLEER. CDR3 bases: TGCGCCAGCAGCCGGGGACAGGGAACAGATACGCAGTATTTT. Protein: CASSRGQGTDTQYF.

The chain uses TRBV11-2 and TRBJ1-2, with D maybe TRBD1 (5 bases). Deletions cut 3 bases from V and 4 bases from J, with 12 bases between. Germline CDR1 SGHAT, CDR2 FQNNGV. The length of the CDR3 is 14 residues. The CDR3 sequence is CASSLGQGGYGYTF. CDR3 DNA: TGTGCCAGCAGCTTGGGGCAGGGCGGCTATGGCTACACCTTC. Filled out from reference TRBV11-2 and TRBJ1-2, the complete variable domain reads EAGVAQSPRYKIIEKRQSVAFWCNPISGHATLYWYQQILGQGPKLLIQFQNNGVVDDSQLPKDRFSAERLKGVDSTLKIQPAKLEDSAVYLCASSLGQGGYGYTFGSGTRLTVV.

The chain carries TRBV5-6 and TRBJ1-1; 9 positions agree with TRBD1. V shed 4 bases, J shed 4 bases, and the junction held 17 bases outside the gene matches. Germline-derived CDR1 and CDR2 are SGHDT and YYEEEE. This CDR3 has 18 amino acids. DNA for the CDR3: TGTGCCAGCAGCGAAGCCGGGACAGGGATTTTTTGGGGCACTGAAGCTTTCTTT. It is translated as CASSEAGTGIFWGTEAFF.

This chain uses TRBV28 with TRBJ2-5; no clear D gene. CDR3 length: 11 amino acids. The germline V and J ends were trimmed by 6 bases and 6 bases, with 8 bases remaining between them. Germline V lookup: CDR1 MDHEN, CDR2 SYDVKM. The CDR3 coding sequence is TGTGCCAGCAGCCCCAGGAAGACCCAGTACTTC. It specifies CASSPRKTQYF.

The CDR3 DNA reads as TGTGCCAGCTCATTCCGGACAGGGGGCGCGGGGACTGAAGCTTTCTTT. This gives the protein CASSFRTGGAGTEAFF. The chain recombines TRBV18 with TRBJ1-1; the match to TRBD1 covers 11 bases. V gave up 5 bases and J gave up 5 bases; unmatched junction bases: 10. The length of the CDR3 is 16 residues. Germline V gene lookup returns CDR1 KGHSH and CDR2 LQKENI.

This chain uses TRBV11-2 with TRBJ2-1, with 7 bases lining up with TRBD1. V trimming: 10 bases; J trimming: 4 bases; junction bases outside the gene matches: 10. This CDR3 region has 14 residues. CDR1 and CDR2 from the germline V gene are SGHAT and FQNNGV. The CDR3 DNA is TGTGCCACAACCCGGGACAGCCTTTACAATGAGCAGTTCTTC. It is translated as CATTRDSLYNEQFF.

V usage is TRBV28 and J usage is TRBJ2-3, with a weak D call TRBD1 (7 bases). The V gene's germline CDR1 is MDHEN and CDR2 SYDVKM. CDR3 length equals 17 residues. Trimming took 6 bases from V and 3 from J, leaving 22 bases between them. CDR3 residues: CASSSFPGGGVTDTQYF. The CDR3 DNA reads TGTGCCAGCAGCTCTTTCCCAGGGGGAGGCGTGACAGATACGCAGTATTTT. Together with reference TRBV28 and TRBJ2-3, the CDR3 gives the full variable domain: DVKVTQSSRYLVKRTGEKVFLECVQDMDHENMFWYRQDPGLGLRLIYFSYDVKMKEKGDIPEGYSVSREKKERFSLILESASTNQTSMYLCASSSFPGGGVTDTQYFGPGTRLTVL.

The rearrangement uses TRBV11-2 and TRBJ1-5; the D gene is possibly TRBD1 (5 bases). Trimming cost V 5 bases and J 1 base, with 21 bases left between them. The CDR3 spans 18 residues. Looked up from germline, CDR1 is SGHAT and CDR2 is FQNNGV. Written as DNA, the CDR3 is TGTGCCAGCAGCGCCTTCCCCCCGGGGGGATACAGCAATCAGCCCCAGCATTTT. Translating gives CASSAFPPGGYSNQPQHF.

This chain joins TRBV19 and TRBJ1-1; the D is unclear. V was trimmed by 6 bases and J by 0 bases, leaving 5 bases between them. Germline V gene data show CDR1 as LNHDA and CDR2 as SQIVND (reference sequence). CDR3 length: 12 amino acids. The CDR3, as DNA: TGTGCCAGTAGGCGAATGAACACTGAAGCTTTCTTT. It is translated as CASRRMNTEAFF.

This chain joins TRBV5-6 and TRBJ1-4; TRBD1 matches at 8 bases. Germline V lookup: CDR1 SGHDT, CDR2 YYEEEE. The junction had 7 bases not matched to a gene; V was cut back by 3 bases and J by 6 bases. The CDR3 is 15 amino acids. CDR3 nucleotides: TGTGCCAGCAGCTCCGGACAGGGCTCTTATGAAAAACTGTTTTTT. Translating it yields CASSSGQGSYEKLFF.

The CDR3 here is CASSIFGVEAFF. Here the CDR3 DNA reads TGTGCCAGTAGTATCTTCGGGGTAGAAGCTTTCTTT. The chain employs TRBV19 and TRBJ1-1, with D uncertain. The length of the CDR3 is 12 residues. The V end lost 3 bases, the J end lost 8 bases, and 10 bases lay between the germline ends. Germline CDR1 LNHDA, CDR2 SQIVND (reference sequence).

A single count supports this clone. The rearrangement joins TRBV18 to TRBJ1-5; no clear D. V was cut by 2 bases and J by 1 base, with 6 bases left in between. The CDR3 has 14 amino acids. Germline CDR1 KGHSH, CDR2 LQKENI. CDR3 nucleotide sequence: TGTGCCAGCTCACCAAGCGACAGCAATCAGCCCCAGCATTTT. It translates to CASSPSDSNQPQHF.

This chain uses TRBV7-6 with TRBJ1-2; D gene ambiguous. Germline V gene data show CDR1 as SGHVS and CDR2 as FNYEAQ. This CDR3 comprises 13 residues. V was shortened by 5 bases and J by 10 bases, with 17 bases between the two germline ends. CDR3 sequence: CASSPSPGYPYTF. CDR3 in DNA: TGTGCCAGCAGCCCCTCACCGGGTTATCCCTACACCTTC.

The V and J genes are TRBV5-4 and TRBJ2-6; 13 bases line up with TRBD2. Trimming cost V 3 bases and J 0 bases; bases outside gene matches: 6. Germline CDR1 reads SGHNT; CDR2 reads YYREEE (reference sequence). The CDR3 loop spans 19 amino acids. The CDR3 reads CASSSPGLAGISGANVLTF. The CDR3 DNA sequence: TGTGCCAGCAGCTCGCCGGGACTAGCGGGGATCTCTGGGGCCAACGTCCTGACTTTC.

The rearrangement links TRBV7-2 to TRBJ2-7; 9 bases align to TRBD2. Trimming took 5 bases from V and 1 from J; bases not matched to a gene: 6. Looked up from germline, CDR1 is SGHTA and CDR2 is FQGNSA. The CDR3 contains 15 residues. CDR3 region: CASSHLAGTSYEQYF. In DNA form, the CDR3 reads TGTGCCAGCAGCCATCTAGCGGGGACGTCCTACGAGCAGTACTTC.

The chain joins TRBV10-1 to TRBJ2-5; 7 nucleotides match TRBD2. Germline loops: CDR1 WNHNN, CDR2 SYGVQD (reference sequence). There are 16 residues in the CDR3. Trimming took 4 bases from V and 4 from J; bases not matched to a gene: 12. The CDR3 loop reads CASSVESGEPRETQYF. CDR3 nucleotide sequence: TGCGCCAGCAGTGTAGAAAGCGGGGAACCGAGAGAGACCCAGTACTTC.

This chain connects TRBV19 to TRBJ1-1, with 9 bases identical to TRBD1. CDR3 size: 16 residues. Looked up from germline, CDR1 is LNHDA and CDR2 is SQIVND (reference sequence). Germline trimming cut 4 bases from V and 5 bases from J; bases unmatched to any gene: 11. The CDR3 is CASSTDSGQGRTEAFF. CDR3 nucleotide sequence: TGTGCCAGTAGTACAGATTCTGGACAGGGGAGGACTGAAGCTTTCTTT.

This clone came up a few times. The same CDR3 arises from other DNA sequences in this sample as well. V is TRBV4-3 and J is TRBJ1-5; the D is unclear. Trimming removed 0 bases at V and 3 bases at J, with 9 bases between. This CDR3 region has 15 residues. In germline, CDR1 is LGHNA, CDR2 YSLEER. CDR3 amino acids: CASSQEAGSNQPQHF. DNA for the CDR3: TGCGCCAGCAGCCAAGAGGCGGGCTCCAATCAGCCCCAGCATTTT.

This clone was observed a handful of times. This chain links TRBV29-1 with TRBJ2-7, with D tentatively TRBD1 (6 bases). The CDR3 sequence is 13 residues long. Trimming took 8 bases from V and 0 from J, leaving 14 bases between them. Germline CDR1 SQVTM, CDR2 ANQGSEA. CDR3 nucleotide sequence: TGCAGCACCCTAGGGGGTCCCTCCTACGAGCAGTACTTC. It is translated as CSTLGGPSYEQYF.

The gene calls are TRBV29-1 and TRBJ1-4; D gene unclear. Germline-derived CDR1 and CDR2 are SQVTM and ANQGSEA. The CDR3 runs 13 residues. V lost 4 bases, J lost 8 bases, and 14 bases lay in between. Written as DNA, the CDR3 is TGCAGCGTTGCTCGGCAGGAAGACGAAAAACTGTTTTTT. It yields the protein CSVARQEDEKLFF.

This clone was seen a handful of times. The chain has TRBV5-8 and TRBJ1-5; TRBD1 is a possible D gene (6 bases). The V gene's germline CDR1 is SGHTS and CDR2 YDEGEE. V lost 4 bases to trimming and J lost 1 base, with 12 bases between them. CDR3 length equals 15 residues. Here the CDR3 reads CASSKGQTSNQPQHF. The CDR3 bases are TGTGCCAGCAGCAAAGGACAGACGAGCAATCAGCCCCAGCATTTT.